This T cell receptor (beta chain) originates from a study of blood T cells in healthy people across ages. This clonotype appeared many times. Primed by a sample-barcoded 5' primer and a J-beta primer mix, a second PCR proceeded for roughly 7 to 12 cycles. Each CDR3 protein gets one entry after TCRdb re-called the 5' RACE reads with MiXCR. The repertoire holds 1.5 million to 2 million distinct CDR3 sequences, 30% to 35% seen once, with roughly 12% in the top ten. Trimming cost V 5 bases and J 0 bases; bases outside gene matches: 8. This CDR3 has 16 amino acids. The V gene's germline CDR1 is SGHTA and CDR2 FQGNSA. Healthy individuals of Caucasian origin from Russia, aged about 6 to 100, served as donors.

Sequencing input: blood. The chain employs TRBV7-2 and TRBJ2-3, with 7 bases lining up with TRBD1. The clonotype was recovered from a woman aged 30 to 39 in good health. This CDR3 is CASSARQGGSTDTQYF. DNA of the CDR3: TGTGCCAGCAGCGCCCGACAGGGTGGGAGCACAGATACGCAGTATTTT. Full variable domain (rest looked up from reference TRBV7-2 and TRBJ2-3): GAGVSQSPSNKVTEKGKDVELRCDPISGHTALYWYRQSLGQGLEFLIYFQGNSAPDKSGLPSDRFSAERTGGSVSTLTIQRTQQEDSAVYLCASSARQGGSTDTQYFGPGTRLTVL.